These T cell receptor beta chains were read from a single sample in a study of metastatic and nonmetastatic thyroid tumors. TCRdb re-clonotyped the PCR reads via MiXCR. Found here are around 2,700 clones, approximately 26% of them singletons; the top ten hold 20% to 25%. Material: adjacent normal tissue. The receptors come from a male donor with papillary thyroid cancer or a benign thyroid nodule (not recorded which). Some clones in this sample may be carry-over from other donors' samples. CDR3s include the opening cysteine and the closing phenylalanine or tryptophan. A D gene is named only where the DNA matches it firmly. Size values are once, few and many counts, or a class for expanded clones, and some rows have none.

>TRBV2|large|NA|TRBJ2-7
TGTGCCAGCAGCACATCCTACGAGCAGTACTTC
CASSTSYEQYF
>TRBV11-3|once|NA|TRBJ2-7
TGTGCCAGCAGCTTAGGAGGGGATCCCTTTGAGGAGCAGTACTTC
CASSLGGDPFEEQYF
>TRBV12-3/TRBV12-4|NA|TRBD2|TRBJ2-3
TGTGCCAGCAGTTTGGCGGGGAGCGGGGGCAGCACAGGTACGCAGTATTTT
CASSLAGSGGSTGTQYF
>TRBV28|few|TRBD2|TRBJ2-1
TGTGCCAGCATCGGACTAGCGGGCACCTCAGAGCAGTTCTTC
CASIGLAGTSEQFF
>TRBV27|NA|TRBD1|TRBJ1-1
TGTGCCAGCAGCCCGGGACAGGGGGACACTGAAGCTTTCTTT
CASSPGQGDTEAFF
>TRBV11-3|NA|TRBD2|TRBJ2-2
TGTGCCAGCAGCACTAGCGGGGAGCCAAACACCGGGGAGCTGTTTTTT
CASSTSGEPNTGELFF
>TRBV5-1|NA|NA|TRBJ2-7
TGCGCCAGCAGCTTGGAAGCGGCTATCTCCTACGAGCAGTACTTC
CASSLEAAISYEQYF
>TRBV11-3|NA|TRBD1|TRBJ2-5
TGTGCCAGCAGCTCTAACAGGGGAGAGACCCAGTACTTC
CASSSNRGETQYF
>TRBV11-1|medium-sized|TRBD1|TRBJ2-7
TGTGCCAGCAGCTGGGGACAGGGCCCTTCCTACGAGCAGTACTTC
CASSWGQGPSYEQYF
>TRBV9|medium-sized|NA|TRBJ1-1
TGTGCCAGCAGCGTAGAATCGAGGGGGGACACTGAAGCTTTCTTT
CASSVESRGDTEAFF
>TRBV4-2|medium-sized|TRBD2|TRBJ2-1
TGTGCCAGCAGCCAAGATCGAGAGACTAGCGTGCAGTTCTTC
CASSQDRETSVQFF
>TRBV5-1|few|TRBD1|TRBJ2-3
TGCGCCAGCAGCGCCGGACAGGTCACGGATACGCAGTATTTT
CASSAGQVTDTQYF
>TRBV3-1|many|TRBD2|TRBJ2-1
TGTGCCAGCAGCCACCCGACTAGCGGGGCTCACAATGAGCAGTTCTTC
CASSHPTSGAHNEQFF
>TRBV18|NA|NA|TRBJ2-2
TGTGCCAGCTCACCCGCAGGGACATTAACCGGGGAGCTGTTTTTT
CASSPAGTLTGELFF